A single TCR beta chain is shown here with its context. The data derive from a study of blood T cell repertoires in COVID-19. Only in-frame clones appear in the TCRdb table, and some are missing; sequencing was by immunoSEQ multiplex PCR. The repertoire holds over 55,000 clones, with 60% to 85% as singletons. The CDR3 extends over 14 amino acids. After removal of 7 bases from V and 7 bases from J, the junction contained 12 bases not matched to a gene. Germline CDR1 MNHEY, CDR2 SVGAGI. This clonotype was sampled from a human donor in a cohort sampled during active COVID-19. The rearrangement links TRBV6-5 to TRBJ1-1; TRBD1 matches at 7 bases. Material for sequencing was peripheral blood. CDR3 sequence (DNA): TGTGCCAGCACTCCGTCCGGGACAGCCAATGAAGCTTTCTTT. As protein: CASTPSGTANEAFF.